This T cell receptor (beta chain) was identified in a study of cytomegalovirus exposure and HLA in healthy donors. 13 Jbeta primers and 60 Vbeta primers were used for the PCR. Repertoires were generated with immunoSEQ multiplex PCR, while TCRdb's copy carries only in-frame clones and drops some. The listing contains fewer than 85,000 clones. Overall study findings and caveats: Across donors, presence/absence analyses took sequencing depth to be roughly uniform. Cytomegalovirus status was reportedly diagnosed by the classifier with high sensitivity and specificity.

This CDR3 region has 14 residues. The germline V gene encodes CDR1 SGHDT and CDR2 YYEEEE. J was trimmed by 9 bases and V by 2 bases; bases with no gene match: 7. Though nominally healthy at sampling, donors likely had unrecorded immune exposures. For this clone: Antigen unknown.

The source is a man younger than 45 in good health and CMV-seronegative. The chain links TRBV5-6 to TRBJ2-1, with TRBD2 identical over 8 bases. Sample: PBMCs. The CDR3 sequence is CASSFGSGAREQFF. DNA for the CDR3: TGTGCCAGCAGCTTCGGTAGCGGGGCCCGTGAGCAGTTCTTC. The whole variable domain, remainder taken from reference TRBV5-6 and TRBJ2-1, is DAGVTQSPTHLIKTRGQQVTLRCSPKSGHDTVSWYQQALGQGPQFIFQYYEEEERQRGNFPDRFSGHQFPNYSSELNVNALLLGDSALYLCASSFGSGAREQFFGPGTRLTVL.